The clone carrying this T cell receptor beta chain appeared many times. Antigen: not known. Its ends do not fully match the called genes, so a read error is possible. The sample is drawn from a study of breast tumors, draining lymph nodes, adjacent tissues. TCRdb used MiXCR to reprocess the multiplex PCR reads, holding one entry per CDR3 protein. The sample shows around 150,000 distinct CDR3 sequences, more than 20% of them seen only once. Per the germline V gene, CDR1 is LGHNA and CDR2 is YNFKEQ. This CDR3 region has 17 residues. Findings and caveats of the study: Tumors had less TCR diversity than lymph nodes, more than nontumor tissue. Data fit most tumor T cells coming from lymph node, expanding in tumor. Compared with basal-like, luminal-like tumors shared significantly more repertoire with nontumor tissue.

Samples came from axillary lymph nodes draining the breast cancer. This chain connects TRBV4-2 to TRBJ2-3, with TRBD2 matching 7 bases. The clonotype comes from a female donor with breast cancer. Some clones in this sample may be carry-over from other donors' samples. Sequencing used axillary lymph node tissue. CDR3 DNA: TGCGCCAGCAGCCAAGACATGGTCCTAGCGGGCACAGATACGCAGTATTTT. Its protein product is CASSQDMVLAGTDTQYF.